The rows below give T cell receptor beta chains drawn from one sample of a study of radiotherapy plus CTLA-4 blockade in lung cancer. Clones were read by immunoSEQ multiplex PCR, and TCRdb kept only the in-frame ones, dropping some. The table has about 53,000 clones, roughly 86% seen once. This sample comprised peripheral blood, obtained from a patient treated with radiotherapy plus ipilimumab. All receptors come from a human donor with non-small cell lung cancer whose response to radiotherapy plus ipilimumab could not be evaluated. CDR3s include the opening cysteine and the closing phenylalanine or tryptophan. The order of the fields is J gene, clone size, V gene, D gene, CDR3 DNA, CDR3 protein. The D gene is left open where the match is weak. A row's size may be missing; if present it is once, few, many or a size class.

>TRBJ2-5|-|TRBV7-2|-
TGTGCCAGCAGCTTAACTTCAGGGGCACAAGAGACCCAGTACTTC
CASSLTSGAQETQYF
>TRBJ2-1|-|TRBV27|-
TGTGCCAGCAGTTCCTTGCTAGTCAATGAGCAGTTCTTC
CASSSLLVNEQFF
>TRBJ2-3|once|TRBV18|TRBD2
TGTGCCAGCTCAGCTACTAGCGCCACAGATACGCAGTATTTT
CASSATSATDTQYF
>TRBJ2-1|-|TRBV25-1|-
TGTGCCAGCAGTGAACGGAGCTCCTACAATGAGCAGTTCTTC
CASSERSSYNEQFF
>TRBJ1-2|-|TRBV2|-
TGTGCCAGCAGTGACTTTGGGGAGCGTGGCTACACCTTC
CASSDFGERGYTF
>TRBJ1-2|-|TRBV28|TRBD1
TGTGCCAGCAGTTACCCTCCCGGACAGGGAACTAACTATGGCTACACCTTC
CASSYPPGQGTNYGYTF
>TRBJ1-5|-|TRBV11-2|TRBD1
TGTGCCAGCAGCTTAGGGCAGGGGGCGGGTCAGCCCCAGCATTTT
CASSLGQGAGQPQHF
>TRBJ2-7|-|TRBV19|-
TGTGCCAGTAGTATCCGGGGAGCCGACAAGTACGAGCAGTACTTC
CASSIRGADKYEQYF
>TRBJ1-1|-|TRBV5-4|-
TGTGCCAGCAGCTTGGAAGGCGGTGGGAACACTGAAGCTTTCTTT
CASSLEGGGNTEAFF
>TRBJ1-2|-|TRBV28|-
TGTGCCAGCAGCCCCCTAACCCAGGGATATGGCTACACCTTC
CASSPLTQGYGYTF
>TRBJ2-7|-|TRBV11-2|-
TGTGCCAGCAGCCCTTCCACCCTTCCCGGGAAGTACTTC
CASSPSTLPGKYF
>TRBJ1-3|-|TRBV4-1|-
TGCGCCAGCAGCCAACTAGGACTGATCTCTGGAAACACCATATATTTT
CASSQLGLISGNTIYF
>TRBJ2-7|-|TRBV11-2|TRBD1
TGTGCCAGCAGCTTTTCACAGGGGGCCTACGAGCAGTACTTC
CASSFSQGAYEQYF
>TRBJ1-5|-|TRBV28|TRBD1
TGTGCCAGCAGTTGGGGACAGGGGGCGTCTGATCAGCCCCAGCATTTT
CASSWGQGASDQPQHF
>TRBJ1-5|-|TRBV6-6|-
TGTGCCAGCAGTTTGGGACACGGATATCAGCCCCAGCATTTT
CASSLGHGYQPQHF
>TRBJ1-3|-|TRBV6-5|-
TGTGCCAGCAGTCGTACAGGGTATGGAAACACCATATATTTT
CASSRTGYGNTIYF
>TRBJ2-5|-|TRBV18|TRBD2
TGTGCCAGCTCACCACTGTCGAGCGGGAGAGGAGTTGAGACCCAGTACTTC
CASSPLSSGRGVETQYF